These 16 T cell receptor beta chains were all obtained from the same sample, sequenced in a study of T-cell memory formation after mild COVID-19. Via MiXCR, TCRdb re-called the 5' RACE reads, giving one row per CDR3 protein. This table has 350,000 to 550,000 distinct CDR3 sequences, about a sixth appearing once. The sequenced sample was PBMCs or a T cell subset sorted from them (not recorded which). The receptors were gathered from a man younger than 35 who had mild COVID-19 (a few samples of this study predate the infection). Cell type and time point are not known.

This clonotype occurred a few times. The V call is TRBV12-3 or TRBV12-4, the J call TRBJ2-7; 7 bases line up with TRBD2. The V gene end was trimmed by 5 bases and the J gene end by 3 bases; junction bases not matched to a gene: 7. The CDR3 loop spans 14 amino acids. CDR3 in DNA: TGTGCCAGCAGTCAGACTAGCTGGAGCTACGAGCAGTACTTC. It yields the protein CASSQTSWSYEQYF.

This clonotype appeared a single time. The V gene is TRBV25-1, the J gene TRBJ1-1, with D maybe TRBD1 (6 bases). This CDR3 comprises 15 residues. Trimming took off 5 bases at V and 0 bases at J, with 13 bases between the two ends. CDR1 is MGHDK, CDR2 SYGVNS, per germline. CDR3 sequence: CASSLGGLMNTEAFF. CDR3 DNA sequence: TGTGCCAGCAGTCTGGGGGGCTTGATGAACACTGAAGCTTTCTTT.

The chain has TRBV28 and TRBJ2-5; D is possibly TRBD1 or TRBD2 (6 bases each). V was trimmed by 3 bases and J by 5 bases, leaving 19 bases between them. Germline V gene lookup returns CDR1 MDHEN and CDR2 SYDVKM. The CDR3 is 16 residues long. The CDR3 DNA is TGTGCCAGCAGTTTTTGGGGGCGGCGGGGATCGGAGACCCAGTACTTC. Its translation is CASSFWGRRGSETQYF.

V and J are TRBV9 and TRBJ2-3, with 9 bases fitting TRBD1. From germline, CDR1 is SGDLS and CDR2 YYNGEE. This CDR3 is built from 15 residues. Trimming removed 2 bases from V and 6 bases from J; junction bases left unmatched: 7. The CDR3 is CASSVDRGVSDTQYF. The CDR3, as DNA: TGTGCCAGCAGCGTGGACAGGGGAGTTTCGGATACGCAGTATTTT.

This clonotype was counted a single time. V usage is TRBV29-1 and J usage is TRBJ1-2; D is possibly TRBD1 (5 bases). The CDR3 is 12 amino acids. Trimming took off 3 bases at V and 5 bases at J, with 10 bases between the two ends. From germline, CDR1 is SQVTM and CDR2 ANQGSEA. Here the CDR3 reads CSVDRRAYGYTF. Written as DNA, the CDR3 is TGCAGCGTTGACCGCAGGGCATATGGCTACACCTTC.

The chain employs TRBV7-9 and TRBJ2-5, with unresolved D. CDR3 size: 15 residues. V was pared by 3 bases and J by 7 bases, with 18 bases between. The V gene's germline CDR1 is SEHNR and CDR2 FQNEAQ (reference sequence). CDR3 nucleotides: TGTGCCAGCAGCTTGGGAAGTGGAGAAAGAGGGACCCAGTACTTC. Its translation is CASSLGSGERGTQYF.

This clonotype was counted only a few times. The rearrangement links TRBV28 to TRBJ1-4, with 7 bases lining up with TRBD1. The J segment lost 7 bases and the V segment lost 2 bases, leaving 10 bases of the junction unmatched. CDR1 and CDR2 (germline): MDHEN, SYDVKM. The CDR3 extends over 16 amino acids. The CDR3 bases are TGTGCCAGCAGTTTACTATTTTCGAGGGGGCGTGAAAAACTGTTTTTT. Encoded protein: CASSLLFSRGREKLFF.

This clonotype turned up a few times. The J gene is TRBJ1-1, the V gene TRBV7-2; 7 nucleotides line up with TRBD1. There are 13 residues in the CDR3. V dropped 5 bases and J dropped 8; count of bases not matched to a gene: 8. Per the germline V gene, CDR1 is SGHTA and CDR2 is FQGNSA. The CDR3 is CASSKNRGPEAFF. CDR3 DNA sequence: TGTGCCAGCAGCAAGAACAGGGGACCCGAAGCTTTCTTT.

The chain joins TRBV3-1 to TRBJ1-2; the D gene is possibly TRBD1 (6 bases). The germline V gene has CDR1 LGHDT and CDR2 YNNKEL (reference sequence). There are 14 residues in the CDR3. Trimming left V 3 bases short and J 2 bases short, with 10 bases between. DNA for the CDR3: TGTGCCAGCAGCCACCTGGACAGCAACTATGGCTACACCTTC. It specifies CASSHLDSNYGYTF.

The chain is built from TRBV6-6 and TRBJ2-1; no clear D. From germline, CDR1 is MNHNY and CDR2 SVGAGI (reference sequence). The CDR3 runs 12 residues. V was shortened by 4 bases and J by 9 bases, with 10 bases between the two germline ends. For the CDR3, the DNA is TGTGCCAGCAGTTCGCCCTACGGTGAGCAGTTCTTC. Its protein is CASSSPYGEQFF.

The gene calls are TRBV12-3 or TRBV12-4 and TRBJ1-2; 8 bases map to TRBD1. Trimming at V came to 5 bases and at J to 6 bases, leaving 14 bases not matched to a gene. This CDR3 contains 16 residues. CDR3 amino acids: CASSPGAMTGVDGYTF. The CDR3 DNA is TGTGCCAGCAGTCCGGGGGCCATGACAGGGGTGGATGGCTACACCTTC.

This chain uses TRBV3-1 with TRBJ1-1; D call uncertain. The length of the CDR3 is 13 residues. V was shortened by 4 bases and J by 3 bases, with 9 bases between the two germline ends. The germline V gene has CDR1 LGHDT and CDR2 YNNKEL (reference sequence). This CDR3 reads CASSRNSDTEAFF. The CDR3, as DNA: TGTGCCAGCAGCCGCAACTCAGACACTGAAGCTTTCTTT.

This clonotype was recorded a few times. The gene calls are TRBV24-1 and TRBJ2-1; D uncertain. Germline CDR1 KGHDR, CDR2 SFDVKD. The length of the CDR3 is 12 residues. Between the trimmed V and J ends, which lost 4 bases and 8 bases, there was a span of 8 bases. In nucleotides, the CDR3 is TGTGCCACCAGTGACGTGATAGATGAGCAGTTCTTC. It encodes CATSDVIDEQFF.

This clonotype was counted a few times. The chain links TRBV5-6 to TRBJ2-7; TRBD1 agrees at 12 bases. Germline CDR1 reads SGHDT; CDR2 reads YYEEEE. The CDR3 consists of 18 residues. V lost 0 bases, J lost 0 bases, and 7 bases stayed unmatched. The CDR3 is CASSLARGQGAGSYEQYV. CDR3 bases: TGTGCCAGCAGCTTGGCAAGGGGACAGGGGGCCGGCTCCTACGAGCAGTACGTC.

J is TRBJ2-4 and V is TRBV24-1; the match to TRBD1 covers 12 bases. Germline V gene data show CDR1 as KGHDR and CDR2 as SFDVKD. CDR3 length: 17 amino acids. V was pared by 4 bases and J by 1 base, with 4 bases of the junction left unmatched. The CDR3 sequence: CATSDPGQGAAKNIQYF. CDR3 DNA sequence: TGTGCCACCAGTGACCCGGGACAGGGGGCGGCCAAAAACATTCAGTACTTC.

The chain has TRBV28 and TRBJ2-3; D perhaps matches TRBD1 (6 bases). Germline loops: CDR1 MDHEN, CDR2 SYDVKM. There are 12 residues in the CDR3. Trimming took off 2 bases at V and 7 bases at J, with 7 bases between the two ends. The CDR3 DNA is TGTGCCAGCAGTTTACGGGACAATACGCAGTATTTT. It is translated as CASSLRDNTQYF.